This is a list of T cell receptor beta chains from one sample in a study of T cells in Graves' hyperthyroidism and ophthalmopathy. TCRdb used MiXCR to reprocess the multiplex PCR reads, holding one entry per CDR3 protein. The sample consists of around 600,000 distinct CDR3 sequences, around 13% of them appearing once. The sequenced sample was blood. The receptors derive from a woman between 50 and 59 years old with Graves' ophthalmopathy. Each CDR3 is given with its conserved first and last residue. A D gene is named only where the DNA matches it firmly. Expanded clones get a size class; other rows say once, few or many, or leave the size out.

NA TRBD1 TRBJ1-1 TRBV18 TGTGCCAGCTCACCAGTCACAGGGGGGAACACTGAAGCTTTCTTT CASSPVTGGNTEAFF
many NA TRBJ1-4 TRBV18 TGTGCCAGCTCACCAGATATTGCAACTAATGAAAAACTGTTTTTT CASSPDIATNEKLFF
many TRBD2 TRBJ2-1 TRBV28 TGTGCCAGCAGTTTAAATCTAGCGGGAGTCCATGAGCAGTTCTTC CASSLNLAGVHEQFF
NA NA TRBJ1-1 TRBV11-2 TGTGCCAGCAGCTCCTCTTCGAGCCTGCTGAACACTGAAGCTTTCTTT CASSSSSSLLNTEAFF
NA NA TRBJ1-1 TRBV10-3 TGTGCCATCAGTGATATAGTGGGGACTGAAGCTTTCTTT CAISDIVGTEAFF
NA NA TRBJ2-3 TRBV5-1 TGCGCCAGCAGCTTGGTATCCGCAGATACGCAGTATTTT CASSLVSADTQYF
many NA TRBJ1-1 TRBV7-8 TGTGCCAGCAGCTTAAACACCGGCACTGAAGCTTTCTTT CASSLNTGTEAFF
NA NA TRBJ1-1 TRBV6-6 TGTGCCAGCAGTTACTCGGACGGGGGAAATACTGAAGCTTTCTTT CASSYSDGGNTEAFF
few NA TRBJ2-7 TRBV20-1 TGCAGTGCCGACCTTGGTTACGAGCAGTACTTC CSADLGYEQYF
few NA TRBJ2-7 TRBV9 TGTGCCAGCAGCGTAGGGACAGAGTACGAGCAGTACTTC CASSVGTEYEQYF
many NA TRBJ1-1 TRBV7-9 TGTGCCAGCAGCCGCAGGGTGGAGAACACTGAAGCTTTCTTT CASSRRVENTEAFF
NA TRBD1 TRBJ2-5 TRBV10-2 TGCGCCAGCAGTGAGTCAGAACAGGGGGGAGAGACCCAGTACTTC CASSESEQGGETQYF
NA TRBD1 TRBJ1-1 TRBV20-1 TGCAGTGCTTCCCTCCCCGGGACAGGGAACACTGAAGCTTTCTTT CSASLPGTGNTEAFF
many TRBD1 TRBJ2-1 TRBV9 TGTGCCAGCAGCGACGGGACAGGAGCTTACAATGAGCAGTTCTTC CASSDGTGAYNEQFF
NA TRBD2 TRBJ2-1 TRBV7-6 TGTGCCAGCAGCACCACGGGGGGACTCGGTGGGTTCTACAATGAGCAGTTCTTC CASSTTGGLGGFYNEQFF
NA NA TRBJ2-3 TRBV19 TGTGCCAGTAGTATGGAGACTAACACAGATACGCAGTATTTT CASSMETNTDTQYF
few NA TRBJ1-2 TRBV7-9 TGTGCCAGCAGCCCAGTCGGGTTAGGCTACACCTTC CASSPVGLGYTF
many TRBD2 TRBJ2-3 TRBV7-2 TGTGCCAGCAGCTTATTGTGGGGGGTGACTAGCGGGAGTGGTACAGATACGCAGTATTTT CASSLLWGVTSGSGTDTQYF
NA TRBD1 TRBJ2-3 TRBV6-1 TGTGCCAGCTTCAAGGGGGCGCCGGATACGCAGTATTTT CASFKGAPDTQYF
NA TRBD2 TRBJ2-7 TRBV27 TGTGCCAGCAGTTTGGGGTTAGCGGGAGGGATAGGGGGCGAGCAGTACTTC CASSLGLAGGIGGEQYF
NA TRBD1 TRBJ2-5 TRBV29-1 TGCAGCGTAAATGTCGGGACAGGGCAAGAGACCCAGTACTTC CSVNVGTGQETQYF
NA NA TRBJ2-2 TRBV7-2 TGTGCCAGCAGCAATTGGCTACTAGGCCTCACCGGGGAGCTGTTTTTT CASSNWLLGLTGELFF
NA NA TRBJ1-5 TRBV27 TGTGCCAGCAGAGAAGGGTTGGGCAATCAGCCCCAGCATTTT CASREGLGNQPQHF
many NA TRBJ1-2 TRBV6-1 TGTGCCAGCAGTTCCTATGGGGGGCCTAACTATGGCTACACCTTC CASSSYGGPNYGYTF
NA NA TRBJ2-6 TRBV6-1 TGTGCCAGCACTACAACCGGGAACAGCGACCGCTCTGGGGCCAACGTCCTGACTTTC CASTTTGNSDRSGANVLTF
many TRBD1 TRBJ2-5 TRBV20-1 TGCAGTGCTAACCCAACCGTAACAGGGGAAGAGACCCAGTACTTC CSANPTVTGEETQYF
NA TRBD2 TRBJ2-2 TRBV7-2 TGTGCCAGCAGCTTAGAGCTAGCGGGAATGGCCGGGGAGCTGTTTTTT CASSLELAGMAGELFF
many TRBD2 TRBJ2-7 TRBV6-6 TGTGCCAGCAGTTACTCGGCTAGCGGGAGTCTTATCGAGCAGTACTTC CASSYSASGSLIEQYF
NA NA TRBJ2-7 TRBV20-1 TGCAGTGCTAGAGATCTCCAGGGCTACGAGCAGTACTTC CSARDLQGYEQYF
few NA TRBJ1-6 TRBV5-1 TGCGCCAGCAGCGCCATCGGGGGGACCTATAATTCACCCCTCCACTTT CASSAIGGTYNSPLHF
NA NA TRBJ1-2 TRBV6-5 TGTGCCAGCAGTTACACGACAGGAGCAGGTGGCTACACCTTC CASSYTTGAGGYTF
many NA TRBJ2-7 TRBV3-1 TGTGCCAGCAGCCAAGCGTTCAGCTCCTACGAGCAGTACTTC CASSQAFSSYEQYF
NA TRBD2 TRBJ2-7 TRBV6-2/TRBV6-3 TGTGCCAGCAGTTCCCATCAGCGGGATGGTAACGAGCAGTACTTC CASSSHQRDGNEQYF
NA TRBD1 TRBJ1-5 TRBV28 TGTGCCAGCAACTGGGCCGGGACAGGGGTCAATCAGCCCCAGCATTTT CASNWAGTGVNQPQHF
many NA TRBJ2-7 TRBV20-1 TGCAGTGCTAGACCCCGGGACTGGGGGAGGCTCGAGCAGTACTTC CSARPRDWGRLEQYF
few NA TRBJ2-3 TRBV5-6 TGTGCCAGCAGCCTACTTGTCGGCAGGGTATACGCAGATACGCAGTATTTT CASSLLVGRVYADTQYF
NA NA TRBJ2-2 TRBV9 TGTGCCAGCAGCCCCCGGGAACTGATCAATATCCCCGGGGAGCTGTTTTTT CASSPRELINIPGELFF
many NA TRBJ2-7 TRBV7-9 TGTGCCAGCAGCTCACTAGCACCCGAGCAGTACTTC CASSSLAPEQYF
few TRBD1 TRBJ2-1 TRBV19 TGTGCCAGTAGTTACGCAGGGGGTTTTTACAATGAGCAGTTCTTC CASSYAGGFYNEQFF
many NA TRBJ2-7 TRBV20-1 TGCAGTGCTGTGTCTTACGAGCAGTACTTC CSAVSYEQYF
few TRBD1 TRBJ1-6 TRBV30 TGTGCCTGCCAAACCGGGACAGCCAATTCACCCCTCCACTTT CACQTGTANSPLHF
few TRBD1 TRBJ2-5 TRBV19 TGTGCCAGTAGTATCGGGGGGACAGGGGGCCAAGAGACCCAGTACTTC CASSIGGTGGQETQYF
many NA TRBJ1-5 TRBV6-5 TGTGCCAGCAGTTACTCGACGGGGGCGCGCAATCAGCCCCAGCATTTT CASSYSTGARNQPQHF
few NA TRBJ1-6 TRBV5-8 TGTGCCAGCAGTTTTGCTTCACCCCTCCACTTT CASSFASPLHF
many NA TRBJ2-5 TRBV7-3 TGTGCCAGCAGCCCAGACAGTAAAGAGACCCAGTACTTC CASSPDSKETQYF
many NA TRBJ2-1 TRBV6-2/TRBV6-3 TGTGCCAGCAGCTCCGGGTTCGGGGACCCTTCCTACAATGAGCAGTTCTTC CASSSGFGDPSYNEQFF
once TRBD2 TRBJ2-7 TRBV2 TGTGCCAGCAGTCCGGGACTAGCGGGAGTCCCCTACGAGCAGTACTTC CASSPGLAGVPYEQYF
NA TRBD2 TRBJ2-1 TRBV25-1 TGTGCCAGCAGTGACCCACTAGCGGGAGGGCGCACTGAGCAGTTCTTC CASSDPLAGGRTEQFF
NA TRBD1 TRBJ1-5 TRBV19 TGTGCCAGTAACGACAGGGGGGGTCAGCCCCAGCATTTT CASNDRGGQPQHF
few NA TRBJ1-2 TRBV29-1 TGCAGCGTGGGAGATTACTATGGCTACACCTTC CSVGDYYGYTF
many TRBD1 TRBJ1-1 TRBV9 TGTGCCAGCAGCGTGGGACTCGGGGACAGCGACACTGAAGCTTTCTTT CASSVGLGDSDTEAFF
many NA TRBJ2-5 TRBV7-9 TGTGCCAGCAGCTTGCTACGACTCGAAGAGACCCAGTACTTC CASSLLRLEETQYF
many TRBD1 TRBJ1-1 TRBV7-9 TGTGCCAGCAGCTCAGAACGGACAGGAAGGACTGAAGCTTTCTTT CASSSERTGRTEAFF